This entry features one TCR beta chain sequence. The V and J ends lost 3 bases and 5 bases respectively, with 14 bases between them. CDR3 length: 14 amino acids. Germline CDR1 SGHRS, CDR2 YFSETQ. This specimen belongs to a study of OX40 agonist ivuxolimab in advanced cancers. Looking at the study overall: The treatment was a fully human IgG2 OX40 agonist, ivuxolimab. Six ivuxolimab dose levels, 0.01 to 10 mg/kg, were given intravenously every 2 weeks.

Sequencing was performed with immunoSEQ multiplex PCR; in TCRdb, only in-frame clones are kept and a portion is missing. The repertoire includes roughly 25,000 clones, 60% to 80% of them detected once, and roughly 18% sits in the top ten. Material: CD4+ or CD8+ T cells sorted from blood, obtained in a trial of the OX40 agonist ivuxolimab. The origin of this receptor is an adult with an advanced solid tumor such as melanoma, head and neck, liver or kidney cancer. The V and J genes are TRBV5-1 and TRBJ2-5; TRBD2 is a possible D gene (6 bases). DNA for the CDR3: TGCGCCAGCAGCTCCCCGGGGGTAGGGGAGACCCAGTACTTC. It translates to CASSSPGVGETQYF. The full variable domain, completed using reference TRBV5-1 and TRBJ2-5, is KAGVTQTPRYLIKTRGQQVTLSCSPISGHRSVSWYQQTPGQGLQFLFEYFSETQRNKGNFPGRFSGRQFSNSRSEMNVSTLELGDSALYLCASSSPGVGETQYFGPGTRLLVL.